The clone carrying this TCR beta chain was observed a handful of times. Its antigen is undetermined. The CDR3 runs 15 residues. Germline-derived CDR1 and CDR2 are MNHEY and SVGAGI. Trimming shortened V by 0 bases and J by 8 bases, and 11 bases separated the two germline ends. The data stem from a study of T cell repertoires in aging, cancer and after chemotherapy. Study-level information: Six age groups, ranging from 30 or younger to 70 or older, included the donors. The study, taken as a whole, reports: In cancer patients, declining TCR diversity with age involved lost richness and lost evenness.

Rearranged V-D-J TRB sequences were amplified with a mixed TRB-A/B primer pool. TCRdb called the multiplex PCR reads again in MiXCR, with one record for every CDR3 protein. This sample has about 8,700 distinct CDR3 sequences, with 30% to 40% found just once. Peripheral blood genomic DNA, not sorted cells or RNA, was the template. The sequenced sample consisted of blood. The clonotype was recovered from a human donor in good health. The chain has TRBV6-5 and TRBJ1-6; perhaps TRBD1 as D (5 bases). CDR3 sequence: CASSYSGALDSPLHF. The CDR3 DNA follows: TGTGCCAGCAGTTACTCCGGGGCCTTAGATTCACCCCTCCACTTT.